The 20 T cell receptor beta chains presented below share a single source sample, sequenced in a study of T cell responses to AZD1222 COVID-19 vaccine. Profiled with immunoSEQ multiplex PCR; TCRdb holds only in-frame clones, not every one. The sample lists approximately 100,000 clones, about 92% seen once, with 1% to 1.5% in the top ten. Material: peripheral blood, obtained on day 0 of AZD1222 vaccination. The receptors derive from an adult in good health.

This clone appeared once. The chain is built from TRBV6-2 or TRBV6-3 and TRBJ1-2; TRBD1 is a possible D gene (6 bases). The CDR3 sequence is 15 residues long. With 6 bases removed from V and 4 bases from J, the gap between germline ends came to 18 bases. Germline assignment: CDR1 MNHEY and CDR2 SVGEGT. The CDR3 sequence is CASSPLGGGGYGYTF. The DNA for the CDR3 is TGTGCCAGCAGCCCCCTGGGGGGGGGCGGCTATGGCTACACCTTC.

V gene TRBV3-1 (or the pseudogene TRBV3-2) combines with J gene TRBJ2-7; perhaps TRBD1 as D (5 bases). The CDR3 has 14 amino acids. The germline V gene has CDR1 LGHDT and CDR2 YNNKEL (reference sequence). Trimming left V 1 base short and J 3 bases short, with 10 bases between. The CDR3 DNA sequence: TGTGCCAGCAGCCAAGGCCGAGACAGCTACGAGCAGTACTTC. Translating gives CASSQGRDSYEQYF.

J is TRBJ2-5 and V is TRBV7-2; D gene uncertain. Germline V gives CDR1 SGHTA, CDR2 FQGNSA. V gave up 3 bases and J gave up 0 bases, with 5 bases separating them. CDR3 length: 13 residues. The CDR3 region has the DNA TGTGCCAGCAGCTTCGCGAACCAAGAGACCCAGTACTTC. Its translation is CASSFANQETQYF.

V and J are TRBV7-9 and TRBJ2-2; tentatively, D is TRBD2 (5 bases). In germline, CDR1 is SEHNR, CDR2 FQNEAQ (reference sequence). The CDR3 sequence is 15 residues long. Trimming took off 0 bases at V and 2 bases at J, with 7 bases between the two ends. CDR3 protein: CASSLAGVNTGELFF. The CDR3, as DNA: TGTGCCAGCAGCTTAGCGGGAGTAAACACCGGGGAGCTGTTTTTT.

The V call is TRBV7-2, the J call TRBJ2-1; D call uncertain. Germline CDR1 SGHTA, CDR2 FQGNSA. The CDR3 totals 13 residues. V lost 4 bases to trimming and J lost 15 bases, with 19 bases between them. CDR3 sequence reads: CASSSLRASLPFF. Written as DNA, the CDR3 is TGTGCCAGCAGCTCCCTACGGGCCTCATTACCGTTCTTC.

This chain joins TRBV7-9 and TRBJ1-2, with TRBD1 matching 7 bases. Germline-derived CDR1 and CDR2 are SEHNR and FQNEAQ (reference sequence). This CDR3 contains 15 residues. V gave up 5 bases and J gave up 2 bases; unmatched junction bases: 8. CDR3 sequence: CASSPTDRANYGYTF. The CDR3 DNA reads TGTGCCAGCAGCCCTACAGACAGGGCAAACTATGGCTACACCTTC.

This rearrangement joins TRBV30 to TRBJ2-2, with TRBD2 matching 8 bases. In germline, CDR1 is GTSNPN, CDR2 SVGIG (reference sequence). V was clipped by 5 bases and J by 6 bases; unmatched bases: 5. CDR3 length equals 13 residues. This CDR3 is CAWGERGPGELFF. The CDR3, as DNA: TGTGCCTGGGGGGAGCGGGGGCCCGGGGAGCTGTTTTTT. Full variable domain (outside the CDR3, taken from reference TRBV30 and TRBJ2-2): SQTIHQWPATLVQPVGSPLSLECTVEGTSNPNLYWYRQAAGRGLQLLFYSVGIGQISSEVPQNLSASRPQDRQFILSSKKLLLSDSGFYLCAWGERGPGELFFGEGSRLTVL.

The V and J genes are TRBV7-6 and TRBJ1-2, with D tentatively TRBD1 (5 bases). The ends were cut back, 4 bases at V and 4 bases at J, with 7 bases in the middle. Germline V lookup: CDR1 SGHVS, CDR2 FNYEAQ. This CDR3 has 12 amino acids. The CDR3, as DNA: TGTGCCAGCAGCTCTCAGGGCTATGGCTACACCTTC. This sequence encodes CASSSQGYGYTF.

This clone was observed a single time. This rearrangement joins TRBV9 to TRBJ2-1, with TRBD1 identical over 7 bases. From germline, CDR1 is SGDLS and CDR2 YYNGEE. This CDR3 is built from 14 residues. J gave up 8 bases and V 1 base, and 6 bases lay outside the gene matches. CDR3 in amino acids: CASSVRDSQDEQFF. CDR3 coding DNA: TGTGCCAGCAGCGTACGGGACAGTCAGGATGAGCAGTTCTTC.

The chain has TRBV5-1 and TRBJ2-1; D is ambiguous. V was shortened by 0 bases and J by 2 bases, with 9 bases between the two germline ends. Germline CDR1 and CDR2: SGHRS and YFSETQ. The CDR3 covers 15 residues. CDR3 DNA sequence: TGCGCCAGCAGCTTGGCACTCGATACCTACAATGAGCAGTTCTTC. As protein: CASSLALDTYNEQFF.

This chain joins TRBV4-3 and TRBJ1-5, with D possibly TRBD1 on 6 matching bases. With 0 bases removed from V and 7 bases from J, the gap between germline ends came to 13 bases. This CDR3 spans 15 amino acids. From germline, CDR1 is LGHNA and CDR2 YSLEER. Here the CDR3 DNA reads TGCGCCAGCAGCCAAGAGTACGGGGGCGGACAGCCCCAGCATTTT. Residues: CASSQEYGGGQPQHF.

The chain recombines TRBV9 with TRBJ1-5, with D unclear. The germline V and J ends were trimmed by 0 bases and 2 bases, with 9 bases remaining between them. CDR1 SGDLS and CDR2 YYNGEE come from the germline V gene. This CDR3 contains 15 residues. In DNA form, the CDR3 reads TGTGCCAGCAGCGTAGGCCCCCTGGGCAATCAGCCCCAGCATTTT. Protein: CASSVGPLGNQPQHF.

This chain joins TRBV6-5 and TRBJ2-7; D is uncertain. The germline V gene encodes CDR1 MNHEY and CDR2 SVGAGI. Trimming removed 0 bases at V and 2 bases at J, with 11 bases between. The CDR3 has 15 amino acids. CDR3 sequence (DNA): TGTGCCAGCAGTTACTCTGGGTTTCAGGCCTACGAGCAGTACTTC. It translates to CASSYSGFQAYEQYF.

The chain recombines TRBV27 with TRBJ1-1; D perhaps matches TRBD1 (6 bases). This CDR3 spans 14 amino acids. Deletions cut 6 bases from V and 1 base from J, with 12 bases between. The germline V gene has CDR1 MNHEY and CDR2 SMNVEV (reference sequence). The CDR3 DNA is TGTGCCAGCAGATTCTCACAGGGGAACACTGAAGCTTTCTTT. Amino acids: CASRFSQGNTEAFF.

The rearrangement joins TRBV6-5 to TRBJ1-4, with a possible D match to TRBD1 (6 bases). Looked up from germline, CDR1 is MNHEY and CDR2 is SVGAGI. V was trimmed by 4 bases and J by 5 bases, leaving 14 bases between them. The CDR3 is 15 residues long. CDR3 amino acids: CASSFSDSPNEKLFF. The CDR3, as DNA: TGTGCCAGCAGTTTCTCGGACAGCCCCAATGAAAAACTGTTTTTT.

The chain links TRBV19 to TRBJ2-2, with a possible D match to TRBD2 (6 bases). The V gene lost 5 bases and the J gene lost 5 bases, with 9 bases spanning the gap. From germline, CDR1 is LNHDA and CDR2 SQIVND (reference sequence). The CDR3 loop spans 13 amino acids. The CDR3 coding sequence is TGTGCCAGTAGTTCGCGGGGAACCGGGGAGCTGTTTTTT. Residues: CASSSRGTGELFF.

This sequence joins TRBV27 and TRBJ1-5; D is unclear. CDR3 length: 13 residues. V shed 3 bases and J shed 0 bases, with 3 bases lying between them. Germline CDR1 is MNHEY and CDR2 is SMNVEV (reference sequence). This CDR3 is CASSFASNQPQHF. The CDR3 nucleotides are TGTGCCAGCAGTTTTGCTAGCAATCAGCCCCAGCATTTT.

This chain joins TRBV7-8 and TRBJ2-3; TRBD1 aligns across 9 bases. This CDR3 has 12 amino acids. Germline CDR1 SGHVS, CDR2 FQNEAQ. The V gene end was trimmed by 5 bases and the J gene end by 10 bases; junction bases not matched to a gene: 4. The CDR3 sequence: CASSPRTGAQYF. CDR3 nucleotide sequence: TGTGCCAGCAGCCCCCGGACAGGGGCGCAGTATTTT.

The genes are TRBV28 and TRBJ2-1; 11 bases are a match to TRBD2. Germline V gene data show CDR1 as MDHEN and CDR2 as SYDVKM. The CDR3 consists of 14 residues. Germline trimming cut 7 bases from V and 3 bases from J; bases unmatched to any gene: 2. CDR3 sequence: CASTGTSGYNEQFF. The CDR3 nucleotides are TGTGCCAGCACCGGGACTAGCGGCTACAATGAGCAGTTCTTC.

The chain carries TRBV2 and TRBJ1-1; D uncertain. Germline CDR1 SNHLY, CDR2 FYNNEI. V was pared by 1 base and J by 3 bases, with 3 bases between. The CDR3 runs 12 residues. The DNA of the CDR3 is TGTGCCAGCAGTGAAGGTTACACTGAAGCTTTCTTT. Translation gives CASSEGYTEAFF.